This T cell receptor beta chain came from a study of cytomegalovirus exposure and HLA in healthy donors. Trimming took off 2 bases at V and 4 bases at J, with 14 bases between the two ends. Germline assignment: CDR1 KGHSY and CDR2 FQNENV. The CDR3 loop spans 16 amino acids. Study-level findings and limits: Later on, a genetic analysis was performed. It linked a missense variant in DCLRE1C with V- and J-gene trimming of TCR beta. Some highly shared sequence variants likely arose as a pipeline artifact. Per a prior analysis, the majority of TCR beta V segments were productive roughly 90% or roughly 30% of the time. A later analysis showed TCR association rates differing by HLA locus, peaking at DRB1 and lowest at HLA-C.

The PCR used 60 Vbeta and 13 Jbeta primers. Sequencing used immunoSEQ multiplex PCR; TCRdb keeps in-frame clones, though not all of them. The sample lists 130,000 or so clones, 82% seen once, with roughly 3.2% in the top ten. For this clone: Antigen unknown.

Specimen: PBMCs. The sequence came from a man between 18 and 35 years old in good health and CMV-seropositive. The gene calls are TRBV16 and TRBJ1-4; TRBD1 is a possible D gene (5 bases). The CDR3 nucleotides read TGTGCCAGCAGCCAAATATCGGAACAGGATAATGAAAAACTGTTTTTT. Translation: CASSQISEQDNEKLFF.